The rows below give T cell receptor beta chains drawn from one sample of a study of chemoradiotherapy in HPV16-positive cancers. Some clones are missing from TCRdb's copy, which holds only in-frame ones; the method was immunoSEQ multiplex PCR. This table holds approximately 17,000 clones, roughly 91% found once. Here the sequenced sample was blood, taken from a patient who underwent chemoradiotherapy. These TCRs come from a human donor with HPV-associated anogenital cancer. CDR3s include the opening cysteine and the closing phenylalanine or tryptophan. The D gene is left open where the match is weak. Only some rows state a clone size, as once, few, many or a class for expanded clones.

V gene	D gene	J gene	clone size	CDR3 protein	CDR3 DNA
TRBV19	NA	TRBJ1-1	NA	CASSMDYEAFF	TGTGCCAGTAGTATGGACTATGAAGCTTTCTTT
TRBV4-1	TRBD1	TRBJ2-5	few	CASRVTGGILQETQYF	TGCGCCAGCAGAGTCACAGGGGGCATTCTACAAGAGACCCAGTACTTC
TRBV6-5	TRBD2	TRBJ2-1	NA	CASSKPGLVYEQFF	TGTGCCAGCAGTAAACCGGGACTAGTCTATGAGCAGTTCTTC
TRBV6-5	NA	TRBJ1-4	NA	CASRLGQEGEKLFF	TGTGCCAGCAGGCTGGGCCAAGAAGGTGAAAAACTGTTTTTT
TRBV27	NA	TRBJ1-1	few	CASSQGGRTEAFF	TGTGCCAGCTCTCAGGGAGGAAGGACTGAAGCTTTCTTT
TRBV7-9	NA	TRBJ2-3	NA	CASSAGEGGWLQYF	TGTGCCAGCAGCGCGGGAGAAGGGGGTTGGTTGCAGTATTTT
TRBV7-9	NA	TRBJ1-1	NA	CASSQGPGRDTEAFF	TGTGCCAGCAGCCAGGGGCCCGGGAGGGACACTGAAGCTTTCTTT
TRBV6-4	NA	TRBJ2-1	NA	CASSEEGLNEQFF	TGTGCCAGCAGTGAAGAGGGACTCAATGAGCAGTTCTTC
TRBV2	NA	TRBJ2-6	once	CASSEHWIGAGANVLTF	TGTGCCAGCAGTGAACATTGGATAGGGGCTGGGGCCAACGTCCTGACTTTC
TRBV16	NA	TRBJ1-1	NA	CASSQSQYTEAFF	TGTGCCAGCAGCCAATCTCAGTACACTGAAGCTTTCTTT
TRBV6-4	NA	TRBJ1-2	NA	CASSDSGHGYTF	TGTGCCAGCAGTGACTCAGGACATGGCTACACCTTC
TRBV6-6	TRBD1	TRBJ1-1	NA	CASRSPGQVKTEAFF	TGTGCCAGCAGATCTCCGGGACAGGTTAAGACTGAAGCTTTCTTT
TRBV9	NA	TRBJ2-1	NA	CASSVDGRTRGEQFF	TGTGCCAGCAGCGTAGACGGGCGGACGAGAGGGGAGCAGTTCTTC
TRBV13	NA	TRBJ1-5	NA	CASSSRDSNQPQHF	TGTGCCAGCAGCTCCCGGGACAGCAATCAGCCCCAGCATTTT
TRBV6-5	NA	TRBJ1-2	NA	CASSYDRDGTYGYTF	TGTGCCAGCAGTTACGACCGGGACGGCACCTATGGCTACACCTTC
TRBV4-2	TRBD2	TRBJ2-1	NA	CASSQDRGVSGRALFYSIEQFF	TGTGCCAGCAGCCAAGACCGAGGGGTCAGCGGGAGGGCCCTTTTTTATTCAATCGAGCAGTTCTTC
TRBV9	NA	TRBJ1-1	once	CASSVADPGIGDEAFF	TGTGCCAGCAGCGTAGCTGACCCAGGGATTGGCGATGAAGCTTTCTTT
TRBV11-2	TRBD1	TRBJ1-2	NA	CASSTRDRGNNYGYTF	TGTGCCAGCAGCACACGAGACAGGGGAAATAACTATGGCTACACCTTC
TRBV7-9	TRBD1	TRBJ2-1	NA	CASSSPQGRGSYNEQFF	TGTGCCAGCAGCTCCCCCCAAGGCAGGGGGTCCTACAATGAGCAGTTCTTC
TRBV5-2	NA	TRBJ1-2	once	CASKNVGVRKTYGYTF	TGTGCCAGCAAAAACGTGGGAGTACGAAAGACCTATGGCTACACCTTC
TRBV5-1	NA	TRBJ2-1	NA	CASSFNGGPNHEQFF	TGCGCCAGCAGCTTCAACGGGGGCCCCAATCATGAGCAGTTCTTC
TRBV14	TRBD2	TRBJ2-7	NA	CASSQSLLAGKMEQYF	TGTGCCAGCAGCCAGTCCCTACTAGCGGGGAAGATGGAGCAGTACTTC
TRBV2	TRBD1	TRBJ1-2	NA	CASSLGQGAGYGYTF	TGTGCCAGCAGCTTGGGACAGGGGGCTGGGTATGGCTACACCTTC
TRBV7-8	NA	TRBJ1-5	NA	CASSLVAGATNQPQHF	TGTGCCAGCAGCTTAGTCGCAGGGGCGACCAATCAGCCCCAGCATTTT
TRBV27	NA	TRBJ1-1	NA	CASRRLNTEAFF	TGTGCCAGCCGCCGCTTGAACACTGAAGCTTTCTTT